One and the same sample provided the 8 T cell receptor beta chains below, sequenced in a study of somatic mutations in cytotoxic T cells in rheumatoid arthritis. TCRdb's copy holds only in-frame clones and misses some; the assay was immunoSEQ multiplex PCR. The top ten hold around 27% of the sample, which has about 14,000 clones, over 70% seen once. Input material: CD8+ T cells sorted from blood. The source is an adult with rheumatoid arthritis.

The V call is TRBV28, the J call TRBJ1-1; no firm D call. Between the trimmed V and J ends, which lost 5 bases and 8 bases, there was a span of 9 bases. CDR3 length: 11 amino acids. The germline gives CDR1 MDHEN, CDR2 SYDVKM. The DNA for the CDR3 is TGTGCCAGCAGTCCTACGGTGGAAGCTTTCTTT. Its translation: CASSPTVEAFF.

A word on this clone: Within the sample, other DNA sequences also encode this same CDR3. J is TRBJ2-1 and V is TRBV7-6; 12 positions agree with TRBD2. Germline assignment: CDR1 SGHVS and CDR2 FNYEAQ. The junction had 2 bases not matched to a gene; V was cut back by 3 bases and J by 2 bases. This CDR3 spans 16 amino acids. CDR3 nucleotides: TGTGCCAGCAGCTTGGCTAGCGGGGGGGCCTACAATGAGCAGTTCTTC. The encoded protein is CASSLASGGAYNEQFF.

This chain connects TRBV5-1 to TRBJ2-5; possible D gene TRBD1, 6 bases. The V and J ends lost 7 bases and 3 bases respectively, with 10 bases between them. The CDR3 extends over 12 amino acids. Germline V gene data show CDR1 as SGHRS and CDR2 as YFSETQ. The CDR3 DNA sequence: TGCGCCAGCGCGGCAGGGGAAGAGACCCAGTACTTC. The encoded protein is CASAAGEETQYF.

This chain uses TRBV6-4 with TRBJ2-2; TRBD2 agrees at 10 bases. The CDR3 covers 15 residues. Germline CDR1 MRHNA, CDR2 SNTAGT. The trim removed 3 bases at V and 4 bases at J, leaving 2 bases unmatched. CDR3 nucleotides: TGTGCCAGCAGTGAAAGCGGGGGGGCCACCGGGGAGCTGTTTTTT. Amino acid sequence: CASSESGGATGELFF.

This chain joins TRBV5-8 and TRBJ2-7; D gene unclear. There are 13 residues in the CDR3. Trimming removed 2 bases from V and 7 bases from J, with 13 bases in between. CDR1 is SGHTS, CDR2 YDEGEE, per germline. CDR3 residues: CASSFTGALEQYF. CDR3 DNA: TGTGCCAGCAGCTTTACCGGTGCTTTGGAGCAGTACTTC.

The table lists this clone with a count of one. The CDR3 loop reads CASRGEGADGYTF. The CDR3 region has the DNA TGTGCCAGCCGGGGTGAGGGGGCTGATGGCTACACCTTC. The rearrangement joins TRBV27 to TRBJ1-2, with TRBD1 matching 7 bases. The junction had 9 bases not matched to a gene; V was cut back by 8 bases and J by 6 bases. The germline V gene encodes CDR1 MNHEY and CDR2 SMNVEV (reference sequence). The CDR3 is made up of 13 amino acids.

This clone was observed once. The rearrangement joins TRBV14 to TRBJ1-2; D unresolved. The V end lost 3 bases, the J end lost 5 bases, and 10 bases lay between the germline ends. The CDR3 is 13 amino acids. The germline gives CDR1 SGHDN, CDR2 FVKESK. The CDR3 region has the DNA TGTGCCAGCAGCCAGGGGAAAAAATATGGCTACACCTTC. Amino acid sequence: CASSQGKKYGYTF.

CDR3: CASSWDRSLATNEKLFF. The CDR3 bases are TGTGCCAGCAGCTGGGACAGGAGCCTTGCAACTAATGAAAAACTGTTTTTT. The chain is built from TRBV7-9 and TRBJ1-4; TRBD1 aligns across 8 bases. V was pared by 4 bases and J by 0 bases, with 7 bases of the junction left unmatched. CDR1 is SEHNR and CDR2 is FQNEAQ in the germline V gene (reference sequence). This CDR3 has 17 residues.